The sequence of this T cell receptor beta chain was determined in a study of T cells in localized non-small cell lung cancer. A note on this clone: Its antigen is as yet unknown.

Study findings and constraints: Adjacent lung held a median around 56 of the top 100 tumor clones. Elevated circulating T cell density in blood was associated with longer overall survival. Clonality of T cells reached its maximum in uninvolved adjacent lung, surpassing tumor. Sequencing involved a lone tumor region, leaving heterogeneity possible.

Profiling relied on immunoSEQ multiplex PCR, and the TCRdb table lists in-frame clones only, not all of them. The data show about 70,000 clones, approximately 87% seen once. CDR1 and CDR2 from the germline V gene are SGHNT and YYREEE (reference sequence). The CDR3 covers 14 residues. V was cut by 4 bases and J by 5 bases, with 14 bases left in between. The chain couples TRBV5-4 to TRBJ2-3; D gene uncertain. Sample: peripheral blood, taken before any cancer treatment. This receptor was identified in a male donor aged 60 or over with stage III squamous cell lung carcinoma. Here the CDR3 DNA reads TGTGCCAGCAGCCCCAACCAGCGAGAAGATACGCAGTATTTT. Protein product: CASSPNQREDTQYF.